Below, 29 T cell receptor beta chains from the same sample are listed, as sequenced in a study of shared clonotypes between healthy human individuals. This table comes from immunoSEQ multiplex PCR, and its TCRdb copy is limited to in-frame clones, with some not included. The data hold roughly 700,000 clones, with around 90% observed a single time. Input material: memory CD8+ T cells from PBMCs. Subset in this sample: CD45RO+ cells pooled with CCR7-negative TemRA cells. All receptors derive from a man aged 18 to 30 in good health. Some clones in this sample may be carry-over from other donors' samples.

J is TRBJ2-7 and V is TRBV6-5; 7 nucleotides align to TRBD1. The CDR3 extends over 16 amino acids. Germline V lookup: CDR1 MNHEY, CDR2 SVGAGI. Trimming cost V 0 bases and J 0 bases; bases outside gene matches: 5. CDR3 sequence: CASSYSRGWASYEQYF. CDR3 DNA: TGTGCCAGCAGTTACTCCAGGGGGTGGGCCTCCTACGAGCAGTACTTC.

The chain has TRBV27 and TRBJ2-7; TRBD2 matches 7 bases. CDR1 is MNHEY, CDR2 SMNVEV, per germline (reference sequence). The CDR3 is 16 amino acids. The J segment lost 4 bases and the V segment lost 5 bases, leaving 14 bases of the junction unmatched. CDR3 loop: CASSPFLSGEIYEQYF. The CDR3 DNA follows: TGTGCCAGCAGTCCCTTTTTGAGCGGGGAAATTTACGAGCAGTACTTC.

In regard to this clone: This may arise from a read error, as a much more abundant clone is one base away. J is TRBJ2-2 and V is TRBV5-6; D unclear. The germline CDR1 and CDR2 sequences are SGHDT and YYEEEE. V lost 4 bases to trimming and J lost 1 base, with 2 bases between them. This CDR3 comprises 12 residues. CDR3 sequence reads: CASSGNTGELFF. DNA for the CDR3: TGTGCCAGCAGCGGGAACACCGGGGAGCTGTTTTTT.

V gene TRBV30 combines with J gene TRBJ1-2; D perhaps matches TRBD1 (5 bases). The CDR3 totals 14 residues. The V gene lost 2 bases and the J gene lost 4 bases, with 14 bases spanning the gap. Germline V gene lookup returns CDR1 GTSNPN and CDR2 SVGIG (reference sequence). This chain's CDR3 is CAWSTGPTPYGYTF. CDR3 in DNA: TGTGCCTGGAGTACAGGACCCACCCCCTATGGCTACACCTTC.

The chain joins TRBV6-5 to TRBJ2-1, with D possibly being TRBD2 (7 bases). Germline assignment: CDR1 MNHEY and CDR2 SVGAGI. V dropped 0 bases and J dropped 6 bases, with 12 bases sitting between them. CDR3 length: 15 amino acids. The CDR3 sequence is CASSYSGGARNEQFF. CDR3 DNA sequence: TGTGCCAGCAGTTACTCGGGGGGGGCTCGCAATGAGCAGTTCTTC.

The CDR3 coding sequence is TGCAGCGTTGAGCGGGATAGCTCCTACGAGCAGTACTTC. Encoded protein: CSVERDSSYEQYF. The chain links TRBV29-1 to TRBJ2-7; TRBD2 might be the D (6 bases). The CDR3 loop spans 13 amino acids. Trimming stripped 3 bases from V and 0 bases from J, with 9 bases between. Germline CDR1 SQVTM, CDR2 ANQGSEA.

J is TRBJ2-7 and V is TRBV6-6; 8 nucleotides align to TRBD1. Trimming removed 4 bases from V and 6 bases from J; junction bases left unmatched: 8. The germline gives CDR1 MNHNY, CDR2 SVGAGI (reference sequence). The CDR3 has 14 residues. CDR3 DNA sequence: TGTGCCAGCAGTTGGTCAGGGGGCTTGTCCGAGCAGTACTTC. This translates into CASSWSGGLSEQYF.

The chain has TRBV19 and TRBJ2-7; TRBD1 is a possible D gene (6 bases). Germline CDR1 reads LNHDA; CDR2 reads SQIVND (reference sequence). Trimming removed 0 bases at V and 2 bases at J, with 29 bases between. The CDR3 totals 21 residues. The CDR3 sequence is CASSIEGTSPGVRGATYEQYF. In DNA, the CDR3 is TGTGCCAGTAGTATAGAGGGAACGTCGCCGGGTGTCAGGGGTGCGACCTACGAGCAGTACTTC.

J is TRBJ2-3 and V is TRBV29-1; D is unresolved. Trimming took 1 base from V and 0 from J, leaving 14 bases between them. The length of the CDR3 is 16 residues. Germline V gene data show CDR1 as SQVTM and CDR2 as ANQGSEA. The CDR3: CSVEVGRPGSTDTQYF. CDR3 nucleotide sequence: TGCAGCGTTGAAGTTGGGCGGCCCGGGAGCACAGATACGCAGTATTTT.

V and J are TRBV7-2 and TRBJ2-2; 7 bases align to TRBD1. There are 17 residues in the CDR3. The germline V gene encodes CDR1 SGHTA and CDR2 FQGNSA. J was trimmed by 0 bases and V by 5 bases; bases with no gene match: 9. Written as DNA, the CDR3 is TGTGCCAGCAGCCCCTGGGACAGTTCAACGAACACCGGGGAGCTGTTTTTT. It specifies CASSPWDSSTNTGELFF.

As to this clone: This same CDR3 is encoded by further DNA sequences in the sample. The rearrangement uses TRBV6-5 and TRBJ2-7, with D unclear. V lost 5 bases, J lost 5 bases, and 10 bases lay in between. The CDR3 is 12 amino acids. Germline V gene sequence: CDR1 MNHEY, CDR2 SVGAGI. The CDR3 DNA follows: TGTGCCAGCAGTCTTGACCGGCACGAGCAGTACTTC. This codes for CASSLDRHEQYF.

This clone was seen a single time. The chain carries TRBV19 and TRBJ2-2; the match to TRBD2 covers 8 bases. From germline, CDR1 is LNHDA and CDR2 SQIVND (reference sequence). J gave up 3 bases and V 5 bases, and 5 bases lay outside the gene matches. This CDR3 has 15 residues. CDR3 in amino acids: CASSPTSGHTGELFF. CDR3 DNA sequence: TGTGCCAGTAGTCCCACTAGCGGACACACCGGGGAGCTGTTTTTT.

The V call is TRBV27, the J call TRBJ1-5; TRBD1 matches 7 bases. The CDR3 totals 14 residues. Germline trimming cut 5 bases from V and 4 bases from J; bases unmatched to any gene: 5. The germline CDR1 and CDR2 sequences are MNHEY and SMNVEV (reference sequence). CDR3 sequence reads: CASSTRQGNQPQHF. In DNA, the CDR3 is TGTGCCAGCAGTACGAGACAGGGAAATCAGCCCCAGCATTTT.

The chain joins TRBV28 to TRBJ1-2, with unresolved D. CDR3 size: 13 residues. Trimming removed 3 bases at V and 4 bases at J, with 9 bases between. Germline CDR1 MDHEN, CDR2 SYDVKM. CDR3 amino acids: CASSFPGTYGYTF. The CDR3 DNA sequence: TGTGCCAGCAGTTTCCCGGGCACCTATGGCTACACCTTC.

V usage is TRBV10-3 and J usage is TRBJ2-1, with no clear D. CDR1 is ENHRY, CDR2 SYGVKD, per germline. The CDR3 has 14 residues. V lost 8 bases and J 10 bases, leaving 21 bases between the germline ends. The DNA for the CDR3 is TGTGCCATCGAGCCGGAAGAGCGTCGCCGGGAGCAGTTCTTC. It yields the protein CAIEPEERRREQFF.

The chain combines TRBV28 with TRBJ2-1; D is ambiguous. The V gene lost 10 bases and the J gene lost 1 base, with 14 bases spanning the gap. Germline CDR1 MDHEN, CDR2 SYDVKM. This CDR3 region has 14 residues. CDR3 region: CAIRRFGSYNEQFF. Here the CDR3 DNA reads TGTGCCATCCGTCGGTTCGGGTCCTACAATGAGCAGTTCTTC. Together with reference TRBV28 and TRBJ2-1, the CDR3 gives the full variable domain: DVKVTQSSRYLVKRTGEKVFLECVQDMDHENMFWYRQDPGLGLRLIYFSYDVKMKEKGDIPEGYSVSREKKERFSLILESASTNQTSMYLCAIRRFGSYNEQFFGPGTRLTVL.

The V call is TRBV30, the J call TRBJ2-1, with D possibly matching TRBD2 (6 bases). The CDR3 extends over 14 amino acids. CDR1 GTSNPN and CDR2 SVGIG come from the germline V gene (reference sequence). The ends were cut back, 6 bases at V and 4 bases at J, with 16 bases in the middle. This chain's CDR3 is CACVGGATYNEQFF. The DNA for the CDR3 is TGTGCCTGTGTCGGGGGAGCGACGTACAATGAGCAGTTCTTC.

This chain uses TRBV7-8 with TRBJ1-4; D may be TRBD1 (6 bases). From germline, CDR1 is SGHVS and CDR2 FQNEAQ. The CDR3 runs to 13 residues. The V and J ends lost 2 bases and 14 bases respectively, with 15 bases between them. This CDR3 reads CASSLRTGNILFF. CDR3 in DNA: TGTGCCAGCAGCTTAAGAACAGGGAATATTCTGTTTTTT.

The chain employs TRBV11-2 and TRBJ2-1; D perhaps matches TRBD2 (6 bases). The CDR3 has 13 residues. CDR1 and CDR2 from the germline V gene are SGHAT and FQNNGV. The CDR3 nucleotides read TGTGGGAGTCTAGCGCGGAACTTCAATGAGCAGTTCTTC. This sequence encodes CGSLARNFNEQFF.

This sequence joins TRBV7-2 and TRBJ2-5, with 14 bases that match TRBD2. From germline, CDR1 is SGHTA and CDR2 FQGNSA. There are 19 residues in the CDR3. Trimming removed 3 bases from V and 1 base from J; junction bases left unmatched: 10. Here the CDR3 reads CASSFLGTSGSPFQETQYF. CDR3 nucleotides: TGTGCCAGCAGCTTCTTAGGGACTAGCGGGAGCCCCTTCCAAGAGACCCAGTACTTC.

The rearrangement links TRBV7-9 to TRBJ1-1; 10 nucleotides line up with TRBD1. CDR3 length: 16 residues. In germline, CDR1 is SEHNR, CDR2 FQNEAQ (reference sequence). Germline trimming cut 3 bases from V and 2 bases from J; bases unmatched to any gene: 6. The DNA for the CDR3 is TGTGCCAGCAGCTTCCGGGACAGGGGCTTCAACACTGAAGCTTTCTTT. This gives the protein CASSFRDRGFNTEAFF.

This sequence joins TRBV27 and TRBJ2-7; 8 bases agree with TRBD1. Trimming cost V 2 bases and J 5 bases; bases outside gene matches: 5. The germline gives CDR1 MNHEY, CDR2 SMNVEV (reference sequence). The CDR3 runs 14 residues. The CDR3 here is CASSLDRGMNEQYF. Written as DNA, the CDR3 is TGTGCCAGCAGTTTAGACAGGGGAATGAACGAGCAGTACTTC.

The CDR3: CASSMGLAGVAGELFF. DNA of the CDR3: TGTGCCAGTAGTATGGGACTAGCGGGAGTTGCCGGGGAGCTGTTTTTT. The chain employs TRBV19 and TRBJ2-2, with 14 bases identical to TRBD2. CDR3 length: 16 residues. The V gene end was trimmed by 3 bases and the J gene end by 6 bases; junction bases not matched to a gene: 3. CDR1 and CDR2 from the germline V gene are LNHDA and SQIVND (reference sequence).

The J gene is TRBJ1-5, the V gene TRBV4-2; D gene ambiguous. The V end lost 0 bases, the J end lost 1 base, and 10 bases lay between the germline ends. CDR1 and CDR2 from the germline V gene are LGHNA and YNFKEQ. The CDR3 totals 16 residues. This chain's CDR3 is CASSQDRGFSNQPQHF. DNA of the CDR3: TGTGCCAGCAGCCAAGATCGAGGGTTCAGCAATCAGCCCCAGCATTTT.

The chain joins TRBV28 to TRBJ1-5; the match to TRBD1 covers 7 bases. From germline, CDR1 is MDHEN and CDR2 SYDVKM. Unmatched junction bases numbered 9, after V lost 6 bases and J lost 4 bases. CDR3 length: 15 amino acids. CDR3 bases: TGTGCCAGCAGACTCCTCCGGGACAGAAATCAGCCCCAGCATTTT. It codes for CASRLLRDRNQPQHF.

V gene TRBV6-4 combines with J gene TRBJ2-3; 7 positions agree with TRBD2. This CDR3 comprises 14 residues. Trimming took 6 bases from V and 0 from J; bases not matched to a gene: 3. Per germline, CDR1 MRHNA and CDR2 SNTAGT. The CDR3 coding sequence is TGTGCCAGCAGCCAGACTAGCAGCACAGATACGCAGTATTTT. As protein: CASSQTSSTDTQYF.

The chain joins TRBV7-9 to TRBJ1-4; D ambiguous. The V gene's germline CDR1 is SEHNR and CDR2 FQNEAQ (reference sequence). V lost 1 base and J 0 bases, leaving 6 bases between the germline ends. The CDR3 extends over 15 amino acids. The CDR3 bases are TGTGCCAGCAGCTTAGTAGCAGCAACTAATGAAAAACTGTTTTTT. Protein product: CASSLVAATNEKLFF.

This chain uses TRBV5-1 with TRBJ2-7; 8 positions agree with TRBD1. The germline CDR1 and CDR2 sequences are SGHRS and YFSETQ. The trim removed 0 bases at V and 5 bases at J, leaving 7 bases unmatched. The CDR3 runs to 15 residues. CDR3 residues: CASSLARDRPDEQYF. The CDR3 nucleotides read TGCGCCAGCAGCTTGGCTCGGGACAGGCCCGACGAGCAGTACTTC.

The chain has TRBV28 and TRBJ2-6, with a tentative D call TRBD1 (6 bases). The CDR3 runs 17 residues. The germline V gene has CDR1 MDHEN and CDR2 SYDVKM. V was shortened by 2 bases and J by 0 bases, with 11 bases between the two germline ends. This CDR3 is CASSLRTVASGANVLTF. The CDR3 DNA reads as TGTGCCAGCAGTTTACGGACAGTCGCCTCTGGGGCCAACGTCCTGACTTTC. Drawing the rest from reference TRBV28 and TRBJ2-6, the complete variable domain is DVKVTQSSRYLVKRTGEKVFLECVQDMDHENMFWYRQDPGLGLRLIYFSYDVKMKEKGDIPEGYSVSREKKERFSLILESASTNQTSMYLCASSLRTVASGANVLTFGAGSRLTVL.